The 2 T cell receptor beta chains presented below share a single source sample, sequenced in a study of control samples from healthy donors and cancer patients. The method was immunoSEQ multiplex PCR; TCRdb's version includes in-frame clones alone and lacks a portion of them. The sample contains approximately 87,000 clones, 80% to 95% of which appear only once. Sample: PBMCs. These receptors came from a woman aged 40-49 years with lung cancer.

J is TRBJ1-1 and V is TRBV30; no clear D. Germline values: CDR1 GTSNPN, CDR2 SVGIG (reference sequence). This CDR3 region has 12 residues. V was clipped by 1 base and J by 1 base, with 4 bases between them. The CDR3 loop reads CAWSGRNTEAFF. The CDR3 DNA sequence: TGTGCCTGGAGTGGGCGGAACACTGAAGCTTTCTTT.

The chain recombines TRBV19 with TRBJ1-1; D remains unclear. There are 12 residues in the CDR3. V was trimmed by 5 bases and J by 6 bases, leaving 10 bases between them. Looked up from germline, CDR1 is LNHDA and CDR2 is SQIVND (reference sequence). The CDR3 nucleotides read TGTGCCAGTAGTCACCCGCCGGCTGAAGCTTTCTTT. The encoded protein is CASSHPPAEAFF.